This T cell receptor beta chain is drawn from a study of Ad26.COV2.S vaccination and SARS-CoV-2 variants. At the level of the study: Among those in the COV1001 Ad26.COV2.S trial arm was the donor. Participants got Ad26.COV2.S intramuscularly, once or twice 56 days apart. Study-level findings and limits: Ad26.COV2.S recipients had broader spike-specific TCRs (P = 0.0014). The authors reported substantial breadth in spike-specific CD8+ and CD4+ T cell responses after vaccination.

Looked up from germline, CDR1 is LGHNA and CDR2 is YSLEER. This CDR3 region has 14 residues. V was clipped by 1 base and J by 5 bases; unmatched bases: 4. Treatment here: 15 to 20 received Ad26.COV2.S at low or high dose, single or two shots; 5 received placebo; per-sample allocation not given. Material that was analyzed had been drawn on day 63 after the first vaccine or placebo injection. Method: immunoSEQ multiplex PCR; TCRdb's copy keeps in-frame clones and lacks some. The sample shows about 400,000 clones, about 88% of them seen only once. Remarks on this clone: Its matching antigen is unknown.

This material consisted of peripheral blood, taken in a trial of Ad26.COV2.S vaccine versus placebo. This TCR was recovered from a person between 18 and 60 years old who received the Ad26.COV2.S COVID-19 vaccine or a placebo. This rearrangement joins TRBV4-3 to TRBJ2-7; 8 bases match TRBD2. The CDR3 region has the DNA TGCGCCAGCAGCCAAGCACTACTAGCGGACGAGCAGTACTTC. Translation: CASSQALLADEQYF.